This record concerns one TCR beta chain sequence. The source of the sample is a study of T-cell memory formation after mild COVID-19. Germline V lookup: CDR1 DFQATT, CDR2 SNEGSKA (reference sequence). The CDR3 spans 15 residues. The V end was cut by 0 bases, the J end by 1 base, with 13 bases between. TCRdb analysed the 5' RACE reads with MiXCR anew, one entry per CDR3 protein. Among about 250,000 distinct CDR3 sequences listed, over 15% were seen once. The V and J genes are TRBV20-1 and TRBJ2-7; D is possibly TRBD1 (6 bases). Sequenced material: PBMCs or a T cell subset sorted from them (not recorded which). This sequence originates from an adult woman who had mild COVID-19 (a few samples of this study predate the infection). Cell type and time point are not known. For the CDR3, the DNA is TGCAGTGCTAGAGAGTGGGACATAAATTCCTACGAGCAGTACTTC. Amino acids: CSAREWDINSYEQYF.